This T cell receptor beta chain was sequenced for a study of glioma-infiltrating T cells after dendritic cell vaccination. This sample's time point: after dendritic cell vaccination, including at tumor progression/relapse. The germline V gene encodes CDR1 SGHRS and CDR2 YFSETQ. Deletions cut 5 bases from V and 4 bases from J, with 18 bases between. There are 15 residues in the CDR3. The PCR used 60 V beta and 13 J beta primers. Measured with immunoSEQ multiplex PCR; TCRdb has only the in-frame clones, and not every one. This sample carries about 87,000 clones, 80% to 85% of them seen once, and the ten largest clones take less than 7%.

This TCR was sampled from a human donor with glioblastoma. This rearrangement joins TRBV5-1 to TRBJ1-1; D is possibly TRBD1 (5 bases). The source material was blood, sampled after dendritic cell vaccination. The DNA for the CDR3 is TGCGCCAGCAGTTCAGCTACCGGGGGTTCCACTGAAGCTTTCTTT. Protein product: CASSSATGGSTEAFF.